This T cell receptor beta chain comes out of a study of cytomegalovirus exposure and HLA in healthy donors (dated by TCRdb to 2016 to 2017). In the study overall: An earlier analysis of some 600 of the donors reported 276 Gb of sequence data and 95 million to 130 million unique TCR beta sequences obtained from 180 million or so T cells. Donor age, sex, ethnicity and CMV serostatus were compiled alongside the repertoire data. High-throughput TCR immunosequencing, statistical association of individual TCRs with disease status, and machine learning were combined to predict cytomegalovirus infection status. All discovery cohort repertoires had been generated using a single sequencing platform. HLA typing covered class I and class II loci at four-digit resolution. An earlier analysis of roughly 580 of the donors used high-throughput TCR beta sequencing to judge whether each TCR beta V gene segment behaved as functional or pseudogenic. The aim of the study was to test whether cataloging public T cell receptors could identify signatures of past pathogen exposure. Rather than using new phenotypic data, the later analysis identified candidate immune exposures from TCR beta sequences and from how often those sequences occurred across donors. Among around 400 genotyped donors of the cohort, an average of around 250,000 unique TCR beta nucleotide sequences was sequenced per donor, of which roughly 17% were non-productive. Because of strong linkage in the cohort, a handful of DR-DQ haplotypes were treated as single units for association and clustering. A later analysis re-examined previously published TCR beta repertoires from over 500 donors and added high-resolution HLA genotyping to investigate patterns of TCR occurrence. A separate validation cohort of about 110 different subjects was used in addition to the roughly 670-subject first cohort. A later genetic analysis used genome-wide SNP genotypes for about 60% of the roughly 700 donors, treating that subset as a discovery cohort. The number of typed donors differed by locus: about 620-640 for A, B, C, DRB1 and DQB1; roughly 510 for DQA1; 606 for DPA1; and about 450 for DPB1. Among the roughly 410 genotyped donors, under 90% belonged to the genetic ancestry cluster associated with self-reported Caucasian donors. The study profiled the T cell repertoires of 666 subjects by immunosequencing and related them to cytomegalovirus serostatus. Roughly 300 gigabases of sequencing data and approximately 85 million unique TCR sequences were included in an early release covering roughly 700 HLA-typed donors. Summary of the overall study and its limitations: When HLA alleles, especially DR and DQ, strongly co-occurred, TCR associations were difficult to assign to individual alleles. For the cohort, immune exposure information was limited to CMV serostatus. In vitro tests confirmed that a few of the cytomegalovirus-associated TCR beta chains recognize cytomegalovirus antigens. The study listed 164 TCR beta chains as associated with cytomegalovirus. In an earlier analysis of some 550 of the donors, most TCR beta V segments were observed in productive rearrangements about 90% or about 30% of the time, broadly matching IMGT annotations. In a later genetic analysis, fewer N-insertions in productive TCRs were reported among donors in an Asian-associated ancestry cluster than the approximately 630-donor mean. An association between a missense DCLRE1C variant and V-gene and J-gene trimming of TCR beta chains was found in a later genetic analysis and replicated in an independent cohort. Because counts were too low, fewer than 20 rarely observed V segments, including chromosome 9 orphons, were excluded from the earlier analysis of fewer than 650 of the donors. The cohort was sequenced for TCR beta chains only, and without alpha or paired-chain data the features that could be detected were limited. A cluster of highly shared sequence variants was judged likely to represent a technical artifact of the sequencing pipeline. Correlated functional status among segregating V segments might reflect linkage disequilibrium, but an unknown experimental factor could not be ruled out. In a later analysis, TCR association rates were found to vary across HLA loci, with the most associated TCRs seen for DRB1 alleles and the fewest for HLA-C alleles. A further reported finding was that TCR beta sequences accurately predicted the HLA-A and HLA-B alleles for most subjects in the first cohort. A later analysis associated some 17,000 TCR beta sequences with specific HLA alleles at a false discovery rate of 0.05. Presence/absence analyses assumed roughly uniform sequencing depth across donors, an assumption that may not hold. While some public TCRs were present in many individuals, most TCR sequences turned up only very rarely across donors. According to the authors, the approach could potentially be generalized to other disease states and immunological phenotypes. According to a later analysis, parvovirus B19, influenza, CMV and Epstein-Barr virus appeared linked to several top co-occurrence clusters. In a later analysis, most CMV-associated TCR beta chains were found to appear HLA-restricted, with HLA associations seemingly driven largely by CMV exposure. HLA typing was unavailable for some donors at each locus, so association tests used only the typed subset. In both the original and validation cohorts, the classifier was reported to diagnose cytomegalovirus status with high specificity and sensitivity. A later analysis found that HLA-associated TCR beta chains were more clonally expanded and had lower generation probabilities than equally common non-associated chains. The 87-base-pair reads could not distinguish some IMGT-functional V segments, including TRBV6-2 and TRBV6-3, so those segments were excluded.

In total, more than 500 healthy bone marrow donors made up the cohort. Cohort members were all nominally healthy when sampled, although unrecorded immune exposures were likely present. The donor tested CMV seronegative, placing the donor among the 350 to 400 seronegative members of the cohort. A peripheral blood sample was collected from each donor, and TCR beta sequencing was performed on peripheral blood mononuclear cells. The Qiagen DNeasy Blood Extraction Kit was used to extract genomic DNA from the blood cell samples. Comments on this clone: This receptor's antigen is unknown. Base qualities are missing; no much larger clone stands one base away.

Spanning cysteine to phenylalanine, the CDR3 consists of 15 amino acids. The sequence is cut down to CDR3 DNA, 45 bases in frame from base 1. Relative to germline, V is missing 0 bases and J is missing 11 bases, with 12 bases of the junction outside any gene match. CDR1 is given as LNHNV and CDR2 as YYDKDF, both from the germline V gene (reference sequence). The library was made by the immunoSEQ multiplex PCR assay. A mixture of 60 forward primers for TCR Vbeta segments and 13 reverse primers for TCR Jbeta segments was used in the multiplex PCR. Amplification of the CDR3 region of rearranged TCR beta genes was performed with a multiplex PCR assay on genomic DNA. The Illumina HiSeq System was used to sequence the amplified TCR beta libraries as 87-base-pair reads. On the authors' methods: In a later analysis, tens of millions of unique TCR beta chains were counted across the roughly 610 repertoires, and around 10 million of these chains were shared by at least two donors. Raw reads were error-corrected and collapsed into unique sequences by a nearest-neighbor algorithm in which closely related sequences were merged to remove PCR and sequencing errors. CDR3 sequences were aligned to IMGT reference sequences to assign V, D and J gene segments. For a sequence to be retained, a match of at least six nucleotides was required to both a V gene segment and a J gene segment. A rearrangement counted as productive if the CDR3 had no stop codons and remained in frame with V and J, and every other rearrangement counted as non-productive. CDR3 was defined by IMGT convention, running from the second conserved V-encoded cysteine to the conserved J-encoded phenylalanine. The earlier analysis of fewer than 750 of the donors excluded sequences that lacked an unambiguous match to a single V gene segment. In an earlier analysis of approximately 560 of the donors, a V segment was called functional when productive rearrangements were above 56.7%, and segregating when the standard deviation between donors exceeded 5%. A statistical classification framework was developed to diagnose cytomegalovirus status using the catalog of TCR beta chain sequences. V and J gene assignment, in a later analysis, came from comparing TCR nucleotide sequences with IMGT/GENE-DB human TR gene sequences. In a later analysis, CDR3 sequences and most-parsimonious VDJ recombination scenarios were assigned using the TCRdist pipeline. In a later analysis, every TCR beta chain was defined by the combination of its CDR3 amino acid sequence and its V-gene family, and reads without a unique V-gene family were dropped. To address suspected cross-contamination and a sequencing artifact, a later analysis removed 550 to 750 highly shared, low-generation-probability nucleotide sequences. For each public chain, a later analysis derived a clonal expansion index from normalized ranks of inferred template counts within each repertoire. Generation probabilities in a later analysis came from a VDJ recombination model fitted to out-of-frame rearrangements, and those results were checked against IGoR. Hypergeometric tests were used in a later analysis to score TCR-TCR, TCR-HLA and TCR-CMV co-occurrence, with a repertoire-size bias correction applied to the TCR pairs. In a later analysis, false discovery rates were estimated by permuting HLA or CMV assignments 20 times. A later analysis grouped co-occurring TCRs with DBSCAN, adding TCRdist sequence similarity when clustering within HLA-allele-positive subsets. Co-occurrence clustering excluded repertoires with fewer than 30,000 or more than 120,000 public chains, plus five with anomalous nucleotide sharing. Held by TCRdb, this immuneACCESS table contains in-frame sequences only and omits some clones. Under half of the omission traces to an unresolved V gene where checked; the cause of the rest is unknown. V and J calls and clone size are given by that table; D and trimming were obtained from the DNA. The sample table shows around 140,000 clones, and about 80% are seen once. The ten largest clones capture roughly 4.8% of the sample.

The sample taken for sequencing was PBMCs. Recombination connected TRBV15 to TRBJ2-5, with TRBD1 identical over 7 junction bases. The TCR originated in a man aged 40-50 years in good health and CMV-seronegative. The CDR3 reads as follows: CATSREGQNLGQQYF. The DNA sequence is TGTGCCACCAGCAGAGAGGGACAGAACCTTGGACAGCAGTACTTC.